This T cell receptor beta chain was found in a study of T cells in Graves' hyperthyroidism and ophthalmopathy. As regards this clonotype: Antigen specificity is unknown.

Amplification of TCR beta CDR3 regions used RNA as the template. An initial round of RT-PCR targeting the TCR CDR3 relied on the HTBI primer set. From the multiplex PCR reads, TCRdb called clonotypes with MiXCR, one entry per CDR3 protein. The sample records about 250,000 distinct CDR3 sequences, 20% to 25% being singletons. Overall study results and limits: Ophthalmopathy was told apart from stable hyperthyroidism by a 13 V-J model. Most thyroid clonotypes with frequency above 0.001 were detected in blood.

This CDR3 spans 16 amino acids. In germline, CDR1 is MNHNS, CDR2 SASEGT. Trimming left V 5 bases short and J 0 bases short, with 13 bases between. Material: blood. The J gene is TRBJ2-2, the V gene TRBV6-1, with D uncertain. The source of this sequence is a young man with Graves' ophthalmopathy. The CDR3 loop reads CASSSQSRSNTGELFF. The CDR3 coding sequence is TGTGCCAGCAGTTCCCAGTCGAGGTCGAACACCGGGGAGCTGTTTTTT.